The source of this TCR beta chain is a study of T cells in Graves' hyperthyroidism and ophthalmopathy. Notes on the study in general: Appearing also in blood were most of the thyroid clonotypes expanded above 0.001.

This clonotype occurred many times. Its antigen is not known. The germline V gene has CDR1 SNHLY and CDR2 FYNNEI. The length of the CDR3 is 15 residues. V was trimmed by 7 bases and J by 0 bases, leaving 15 bases between them. Researchers took RNA transcripts and amplified the TCR beta CDR3 regions from them. The TCR CDR3 was amplified in a first-round RT-PCR using the HTBI primer set. TCRdb passed the multiplex PCR reads through MiXCR, listing each CDR3 protein once. This sample carries hundreds of thousands of distinct CDR3 sequences, approximately 15% of them seen once, and the ten largest clones take 5.5% to 7.5%. Diagnoses were made from clinical symptoms, serum measures (thyroxine and TRAb), thyroid ultrasound and orbital computed tomography.

The chain carries TRBV2 and TRBJ2-5; possible D gene TRBD2, 5 bases. The source of this sequence is a woman aged 25 to 39 with Graves' hyperthyroidism that later progressed to Graves' ophthalmopathy. The sample was blood. The CDR3 protein is CASIRGQKYQETQYF. CDR3 sequence (DNA): TGTGCCAGCATTCGAGGGCAGAAGTACCAAGAGACCCAGTACTTC.